This TCR beta chain appears in the sequencing data of a study of glioma-infiltrating T cells after dendritic cell vaccination. Study overall: Patients received three intradermal dendritic cell vaccine injections at biweekly intervals. The study's findings and limits: No direct clonality-survival link was found; a diverse polyclonal response may matter.

Time point meaning: after dendritic cell vaccination, including at tumor progression/relapse. Selection required adequate fresh-frozen tumor tissue plus more than two years' survival data. In the case of this clone: Antigen unknown.

Profiling relied on immunoSEQ multiplex PCR, and the TCRdb table lists in-frame clones only, not all of them. The table includes more than 55,000 clones, 85% to 90% detected once. This receptor was identified in a human donor with glioblastoma. Sequencing was performed on blood, taken after dendritic cell vaccination.

Here the CDR3 reads CASSIGTGATEAFF. CDR3 DNA: TGTGCCAGTAGTATAGGGACAGGGGCCACTGAAGCTTTCTTT. The V gene is TRBV19, the J gene TRBJ1-1, with 9 bases that match TRBD1. CDR1 LNHDA and CDR2 SQIVND come from the germline V gene (reference sequence). The trim removed 1 base at V and 4 bases at J, leaving 1 base unmatched. The CDR3 spans 14 residues.